These 18 T cell receptor beta chains came from one sample sequenced in a study of blood T cell repertoires in COVID-19. Sequenced by immunoSEQ multiplex PCR; TCRdb stores in-frame clones only, minus some. The sample includes 55,000 to 75,000 clones, around 90% seen only once; the top ten take more than 7%. Sequences were obtained from peripheral blood. These receptors were taken from a human donor in a cohort sampled during active COVID-19.

V gene TRBV14 combines with J gene TRBJ2-7, with TRBD1 identical over 7 bases. The CDR3 is made up of 13 amino acids. Germline V gives CDR1 SGHDN, CDR2 FVKESK. Germline trimming cut 5 bases from V and 3 bases from J; bases unmatched to any gene: 4. The CDR3 loop is CASSSGTDYEQYF. CDR3 coding DNA: TGTGCCAGCAGCTCCGGGACAGACTACGAGCAGTACTTC.

The chain joins TRBV4-1 to TRBJ1-2, with 12 bases aligning to TRBD1. Losses at the gene ends were 4 bases for V and 2 bases for J; bases not matched to a gene: 11. Germline V gene data show CDR1 as MGHRA and CDR2 as YSYEKL. The CDR3 has 18 amino acids. The CDR3 DNA reads as TGCGCCAGCAGCCTCCTGGGGGGGACAGGGGGCTTCAACTATGGCTACACCTTC. Translation: CASSLLGGTGGFNYGYTF.

The CDR3 reads CASSQDSRVSDGYTF. The CDR3 nucleotides are TGTGCCAGCAGCCAAGATAGCAGGGTGTCTGACGGCTACACCTTC. The V and J genes are TRBV3-1 (or the pseudogene TRBV3-2) and TRBJ1-2, with a tentative D call TRBD1 (5 bases). Germline V gives CDR1 LGHDT, CDR2 YNNKEL (reference sequence). This CDR3 has 15 amino acids. V lost 0 bases to trimming and J lost 8 bases, with 16 bases between them.

This chain uses TRBV9 with TRBJ1-2, with D possibly matching TRBD1 (5 bases). V shed 0 bases and J shed 5 bases, with 14 bases lying between them. The CDR3 consists of 15 residues. CDR1 and CDR2 (germline): SGDLS, YYNGEE. This chain's CDR3 is CASSVEGGGGYGYTF. The CDR3 coding sequence is TGTGCCAGCAGCGTAGAGGGAGGTGGGGGTTATGGCTACACCTTC.

This chain links TRBV7-2 with TRBJ1-2, with a tentative D call TRBD1 (6 bases). The CDR3 has 13 amino acids. The V end was cut by 3 bases, the J end by 6 bases, with 11 bases between. CDR1 and CDR2 (germline): SGHTA, FQGNSA. Here the CDR3 DNA reads TGTGCCAGCAGCTTTTCCAGGGGAGATGGCTACACCTTC. It encodes CASSFSRGDGYTF.

The chain employs TRBV29-1 and TRBJ2-7; D remains unclear. Germline lookup yields CDR1 SQVTM and CDR2 ANQGSEA. CDR3 size: 14 residues. V was trimmed by 6 bases and J by 4 bases, leaving 19 bases between them. CDR3 residues: CSVAGSSSQYEQYF. The CDR3 nucleotides are TGCAGCGTCGCAGGTTCCTCATCCCAATACGAGCAGTACTTC.

The chain is built from TRBV28 and TRBJ2-7; TRBD1 agrees at 10 bases. The CDR3 has 16 amino acids. In germline, CDR1 is MDHEN, CDR2 SYDVKM. Losses at the gene ends were 5 bases for V and 4 bases for J; bases not matched to a gene: 11. In DNA, the CDR3 is TGTGCCAGCAGTGGGACCCGGGACAGGGGCCCGTACGAGCAGTACTTC. Its translation is CASSGTRDRGPYEQYF.

For the CDR3, the DNA is TGTGCCAGGGAAAATTCTGGACAGGGGGGTTCACAACGATCCACTAACTATGGCTACACCTTC. This gives the protein CARENSGQGGSQRSTNYGYTF. This chain links TRBV2 with TRBJ1-2; 10 bases align to TRBD1. There are 21 residues in the CDR3. With 9 bases clipped from V and 0 bases from J, the junction kept 25 bases outside the gene matches. The V gene's germline CDR1 is SNHLY and CDR2 FYNNEI. Filled out from reference TRBV2 and TRBJ1-2, the complete variable domain reads EPEVTQTPSHQVTQMGQEVILRCVPISNHLYFYWYRQILGQKVEFLVSFYNNEISEKSEIFDDQFSVERPDGSNFTLKIRSTKLEDSAMYFCARENSGQGGSQRSTNYGYTFGSGTRLTVV.

This clone was seen once. The chain has TRBV12-3 or TRBV12-4 and TRBJ2-3; D is perhaps TRBD1 (6 bases). CDR3 length equals 13 residues. Trimming took off 7 bases at V and 3 bases at J, with 11 bases between the two ends. CDR3: CASIATGTDTQYF. The CDR3 DNA follows: TGTGCCAGCATTGCCACAGGGACAGATACGCAGTATTTT.

J is TRBJ2-7 and V is TRBV10-2; possibly TRBD1 for D (6 bases). Germline V CDR1 and CDR2: WSHSY, SAAADI. V was clipped by 5 bases and J by 1 base, with 15 bases between them. The CDR3 is 15 amino acids. This chain's CDR3 is CASSSSGATSYEQYF. CDR3 in DNA: TGCGCCAGCAGTTCATCAGGGGCCACATCCTACGAGCAGTACTTC.

In the case of this clone: Other DNA sequences in this sample translate to the same CDR3. The CDR3 DNA sequence: TGCAGCGTTGAAACCGGGGATGGCTACACCTTC. This encodes CSVETGDGYTF. The rearrangement links TRBV29-1 to TRBJ1-2; no firm D call. V was shortened by 2 bases and J by 6 bases, with 7 bases between the two germline ends. This CDR3 has 11 amino acids. Germline assignment: CDR1 SQVTM and CDR2 ANQGSEA.

V and J are TRBV27 and TRBJ2-1, with 8 bases aligning to TRBD2. The CDR3 sequence is 15 residues long. The germline V gene encodes CDR1 MNHEY and CDR2 SMNVEV (reference sequence). V shed 9 bases and J 0 bases; nucleotides not matched to a gene: 7. CDR3 sequence: CASKKRGGSYNEQFF. CDR3 nucleotide sequence: TGTGCCAGTAAAAAACGGGGGGGCTCCTACAATGAGCAGTTCTTC.

This clone has only one observation. The gene calls are TRBV15 and TRBJ1-4; no reliable D call. CDR3 length: 16 residues. Germline V gives CDR1 LNHNV, CDR2 YYDKDF (reference sequence). V was cut by 0 bases and J by 4 bases, with 12 bases left in between. The CDR3 sequence: CATSRDNTAVNEKLFF. The DNA of the CDR3 is TGTGCCACCAGCAGAGATAACACGGCGGTTAATGAAAAACTGTTTTTT. Full variable domain (missing parts from reference TRBV15 and TRBJ1-4): DAMVIQNPRYQVTQFGKPVTLSCSQTLNHNVMYWYQQKSSQAPKLLFHYYDKDFNNEADTPDNFQSRRPNTSFCFLDIRSPGLGDTAMYLCATSRDNTAVNEKLFFGSGTQLSVL.

Comments on this clone: One end of the junction fails to match germline, which may point to a read error. The genes are TRBV5-1 and TRBJ1-1; a possible D gene is TRBD1 (5 bases). This CDR3 region has 13 residues. Germline loops: CDR1 SGHRS, CDR2 YFSETQ. The CDR3 sequence is CASTLWGDTEAFF. In DNA, the CDR3 is TGCGCCAGCACCTTGTGGGGGGACACTGAAGCTTTCTTT.

This chain uses TRBV25-1 with TRBJ2-7, with 9 bases aligning to TRBD1. The CDR3 has 14 amino acids. Per germline, CDR1 MGHDK and CDR2 SYGVNS. V lost 6 bases, J lost 5 bases, and 8 bases stayed unmatched. CDR3 region: CASRGGQGSDEQYF. In DNA form, the CDR3 reads TGTGCCAGCAGGGGAGGACAGGGGAGCGACGAGCAGTACTTC.

This chain connects TRBV7-3 to TRBJ2-7, with TRBD1 matching 10 bases. With V trimmed by 5 bases and J by 4 bases, 8 bases remained unmatched. The CDR3 is made up of 15 amino acids. Germline values: CDR1 SGHTA, CDR2 FQGTGA. CDR3 sequence (DNA): TGTGCCAGCAGCCCCACCCCGGGACAGGGGTACGAGCAGTACTTC. Translated, it gives CASSPTPGQGYEQYF.

V and J are TRBV18 and TRBJ1-5, with 7 bases aligning to TRBD1. CDR3 size: 15 residues. V lost 2 bases, J lost 8 bases, and 9 bases stayed unmatched. Per germline, CDR1 KGHSH and CDR2 LQKENI. The CDR3 DNA sequence: TGTGCCAGCTCACCAGGGACAGCCTCCCAGGAGCCCCAGCATTTT. As protein: CASSPGTASQEPQHF. The variable domain in full, completed from reference TRBV18 and TRBJ1-5, reads NAGVMQNPRHLVRRRGQEARLRCSPMKGHSHVYWYRQLPEEGLKFMVYLQKENIIDESGMPKERFSAEFPKEGPSILRIQQVVRGDSAAYFCASSPGTASQEPQHFGDGTRLSIL.

The V gene is TRBV30, the J gene TRBJ2-6; the match to TRBD1 covers 8 bases. V gave up 4 bases and J gave up 2 bases; unmatched junction bases: 10. This CDR3 has 17 amino acids. Germline V gene sequence: CDR1 GTSNPN, CDR2 SVGIG (reference sequence). The CDR3 DNA sequence: TGTGCCTGGACAGGGGGCTGGACGATCCCTGGGGCCAACGTCCTGACTTTC. Encoded protein: CAWTGGWTIPGANVLTF.